A single sample is the source of the 25 T cell receptor beta chains below, sequenced in a study of T cell responses to AZD1222 COVID-19 vaccine. The data were produced by immunoSEQ multiplex PCR, yet TCRdb's version contains in-frame clones alone and is incomplete. The sample yields roughly 200,000 clones, around 94% seen once. The sequenced sample was peripheral blood, obtained on day 0 of AZD1222 vaccination. These receptors were taken from an adult in good health.

CDR3 sequence (DNA): TGTGCCAGCAGCGGGGGGGCGACCTACGAGCAGTACTTC. Translating gives CASSGGATYEQYF. The genes are TRBV9 and TRBJ2-7; possibly TRBD1 or TRBD2 for D (6 bases each). This CDR3 is 13 amino acids long. Germline assignment: CDR1 SGDLS and CDR2 YYNGEE. V was clipped by 3 bases and J by 2 bases, with 9 bases between them.

The chain has TRBV7-8 and TRBJ1-1; 9 bases agree with TRBD1. The CDR3 sequence is 14 residues long. V shed 5 bases, J shed 8 bases, and the junction held 9 bases outside the gene matches. The germline CDR1 and CDR2 sequences are SGHVS and FQNEAQ. The CDR3 region is CASSLQDRGAEAFF. The CDR3 nucleotides read TGTGCCAGCAGCCTCCAGGACAGGGGAGCGGAAGCTTTCTTT.

This clone occurred once. Other nucleotide sequences from this sample produce the same CDR3. The rearrangement links TRBV5-1 to TRBJ2-5, with TRBD1 matching over 7 bases. The length of the CDR3 is 13 residues. Germline V CDR1 and CDR2: SGHRS, YFSETQ. The junction had 1 base not matched to a gene; V was cut back by 4 bases and J by 1 base. CDR3 bases: TGCGCCAGCAGCAGGGACAGCCAAGAGACCCAGTACTTC. Translating gives CASSRDSQETQYF.

V and J are TRBV6-5 and TRBJ1-1; tentatively, D is TRBD1 (5 bases). The CDR3 covers 12 residues. Germline V gene lookup returns CDR1 MNHEY and CDR2 SVGAGI. Trimming pared 5 bases from V and 14 bases from J, leaving 18 bases between. The chain's CDR3 is CASSHGTAFVFF. The DNA of the CDR3 is TGTGCCAGCAGTCACGGGACGGCTTTTGTATTCTTT.

This chain joins TRBV10-1 and TRBJ2-2; a weak D match, TRBD1 (5 bases). CDR3 length: 15 amino acids. Germline V lookup: CDR1 WNHNN, CDR2 SYGVQD (reference sequence). V was clipped by 4 bases and J by 1 base, with 10 bases between them. Written as DNA, the CDR3 is TGCGCCAGCAGTGGACAGAGGTGGAACACCGGGGAGCTGTTTTTT. The encoded protein is CASSGQRWNTGELFF.

The chain employs TRBV4-2 and TRBJ2-3, with TRBD2 identical over 11 bases. The germline V gene has CDR1 LGHNA and CDR2 YNFKEQ. J gave up 1 base and V 0 bases, and 3 bases lay outside the gene matches. This CDR3 has 17 amino acids. The CDR3 DNA follows: TGTGCCAGCAGCCAAGATAAACTAGCGGGGGGCACAGATACGCAGTATTTT. Translated, it gives CASSQDKLAGGTDTQYF.

This chain joins TRBV19 and TRBJ1-3; D gene ambiguous. Germline CDR1 and CDR2: LNHDA and SQIVND (reference sequence). CDR3 length: 17 residues. The V end was cut by 1 base, the J end by 0 bases, with 13 bases between. CDR3 sequence: CASSIVSAGLSGNTIYF. DNA of the CDR3: TGTGCCAGTAGTATAGTCTCGGCAGGCCTCTCTGGAAACACCATATATTTT.

The V gene is TRBV12-3 or TRBV12-4, the J gene TRBJ1-2; TRBD1 matches at 8 bases. The CDR3 is 13 amino acids. After removal of 5 bases from V and 8 bases from J, the junction contained 7 bases not matched to a gene. CDR3 bases: TGTGCCAGCAGTCAAAGGACAGGGTTCGGCTACACCTTC. Translated: CASSQRTGFGYTF.

The V gene is TRBV28, the J gene TRBJ1-2; D is undetermined. Between the trimmed V and J ends, which lost 6 bases and 7 bases, there was a span of 18 bases. The CDR3 loop spans 14 amino acids. Germline V CDR1 and CDR2: MDHEN, SYDVKM. The CDR3 reads CASSPPGVVGGYTF. Written as DNA, the CDR3 is TGTGCCAGCAGCCCGCCTGGGGTAGTAGGTGGCTACACCTTC.

A single count supports this clone. The CDR3 region is CASSLAGTGTADTQYF. The CDR3 nucleotides are TGTGCCAGCAGCTTGGCCGGGACAGGGACAGCAGATACGCAGTATTTT. The J gene is TRBJ2-3, the V gene TRBV7-9, with 9 positions matching TRBD1. CDR3 length: 16 residues. V trimming: 3 bases; J trimming: 4 bases; junction bases outside the gene matches: 8. Germline lookup yields CDR1 SEHNR and CDR2 FQNEAQ (reference sequence).

V gene TRBV12-3 or TRBV12-4 combines with J gene TRBJ1-6; D is possibly TRBD1 (6 bases). Trimming pared 8 bases from V and 7 bases from J, leaving 12 bases between. CDR3 length equals 13 residues. The chain's CDR3 is CASSGQENSPLHF. CDR3 DNA sequence: TGTGCCAGCTCGGGACAAGAAAATTCACCCCTCCACTTT.

V gene TRBV9 combines with J gene TRBJ1-6; perhaps TRBD1 as D (5 bases). The CDR3 is 11 residues long. Germline V gene lookup returns CDR1 SGDLS and CDR2 YYNGEE. V lost 3 bases and J lost 14, with 9 bases in between. The CDR3 DNA reads TGTGCCAGCAGCGGCCAGGGCTCCCTCCACTTT. It specifies CASSGQGSLHF.

V usage is TRBV6-5 and J usage is TRBJ1-3; D gene unclear. Germline CDR1 and CDR2: MNHEY and SVGAGI. This CDR3 is 14 amino acids long. Trimming shortened V by 3 bases and J by 2 bases, and 8 bases separated the two germline ends. CDR3 residues: CASSYDGAGNTIYF. In nucleotides, the CDR3 is TGTGCCAGCAGTTATGACGGGGCTGGAAACACCATATATTTT.

This chain uses TRBV7-9 with TRBJ1-1; no firm D call. The CDR3 has 12 residues. Trimming took off 5 bases at V and 4 bases at J, with 8 bases between the two ends. Germline V gives CDR1 SEHNR, CDR2 FQNEAQ (reference sequence). The CDR3 protein is CASSTRGTEAFF. CDR3 DNA sequence: TGTGCCAGCAGCACCCGGGGCACTGAAGCTTTCTTT.

This chain uses TRBV19 with TRBJ2-5; 8 bases align to TRBD2. Trimming at V came to 10 bases and at J to 1 base, leaving 2 bases not matched to a gene. The CDR3 runs to 12 residues. The germline gives CDR1 LNHDA, CDR2 SQIVND (reference sequence). CDR3 DNA sequence: TGTGCCACCCGGGGGGGCCAAGAGACCCAGTACTTC. Its protein is CATRGGQETQYF.

This chain uses TRBV19 with TRBJ1-2; possibly TRBD1 for D (6 bases). Deletions cut 6 bases from V and 4 bases from J, with 9 bases between. This CDR3 contains 12 residues. Germline V gives CDR1 LNHDA, CDR2 SQIVND (reference sequence). The CDR3 protein is CASRQGGYGYTF. The CDR3 nucleotides are TGTGCCAGTAGACAGGGTGGCTATGGCTACACCTTC.

The CDR3 spells CASSLEQFSGNTIYF. In nucleotides, the CDR3 is TGCGCCAGCAGCTTGGAACAGTTCTCTGGAAACACCATATATTTT. This chain uses TRBV5-1 with TRBJ1-3, with D uncertain. This CDR3 has 15 residues. V lost 0 bases, J lost 0 bases, and 7 bases lay in between. Germline V gives CDR1 SGHRS, CDR2 YFSETQ.

The rearrangement links TRBV5-6 to TRBJ2-3, with 11 nucleotides matching TRBD1. This CDR3 contains 15 residues. J lost 6 bases, V lost 4 bases, and 7 bases had no gene match. Germline CDR1 and CDR2: SGHDT and YYEEEE. The DNA of the CDR3 is TGTGCCAGCAGCCTGGGGACAGGGGGATCGGATACGCAGTATTTT. Translated, it gives CASSLGTGGSDTQYF.

V is TRBV7-2 and J is TRBJ1-1, with TRBD1 identical over 8 bases. This CDR3 contains 16 residues. The V segment lost 5 bases and the J segment 4 bases; nucleotides outside the gene matches: 12. CDR1 and CDR2 (germline): SGHTA, FQGNSA. The CDR3 is CASSVSGGARGTEAFF. CDR3 nucleotide sequence: TGTGCCAGCAGCGTTTCAGGGGGCGCGAGGGGCACTGAAGCTTTCTTT. The whole variable domain, filled in from reference TRBV7-2 and TRBJ1-1, reads GAGVSQSPSNKVTEKGKDVELRCDPISGHTALYWYRQSLGQGLEFLIYFQGNSAPDKSGLPSDRFSAERTGGSVSTLTIQRTQQEDSAVYLCASSVSGGARGTEAFFGQGTRLTVV.

Concerning this clone: Other DNA variants within this sample encode the same CDR3. This chain joins TRBV6-1 and TRBJ1-3; D gene ambiguous. Per germline, CDR1 MNHNS and CDR2 SASEGT. V lost 1 base and J lost 0, with 7 bases in between. The CDR3 length is 15 residues. The CDR3 protein is CASSEGQYSGNTIYF. CDR3 nucleotide sequence: TGTGCCAGCAGTGAAGGGCAGTACTCTGGAAACACCATATATTTT.

This clone was counted a few times. CDR3 protein: CASSLGGVGAFF. The CDR3 region has the DNA TGTGCCAGCAGTTTAGGGGGGGTAGGAGCTTTCTTT. The rearrangement uses TRBV12-3 or TRBV12-4 and TRBJ1-1; the D gene is possibly TRBD1 (5 bases). Trimming removed 1 base from V and 10 bases from J, with 10 bases in between. The CDR3 contains 12 residues.

A single count supports this clone. V is TRBV2 and J is TRBJ2-7, with 9 bases lining up with TRBD1. From germline, CDR1 is SNHLY and CDR2 FYNNEI. This CDR3 region has 16 residues. V was clipped by 6 bases and J by 2 bases; unmatched bases: 11. CDR3 protein: CASRRPRDRVTYEQYF. CDR3 in DNA: TGTGCCAGCAGACGACCCCGGGACAGGGTAACCTACGAGCAGTACTTC. Combining the CDR3 with reference TRBV2 and TRBJ2-7 gives the whole variable domain EPEVTQTPSHQVTQMGQEVILRCVPISNHLYFYWYRQILGQKVEFLVSFYNNEISEKSEIFDDQFSVERPDGSNFTLKIRSTKLEDSAMYFCASRRPRDRVTYEQYFGPGTRLTVT.

The V gene is TRBV5-5, the J gene TRBJ2-5; D perhaps matches TRBD2 (5 bases). Germline lookup yields CDR1 SGHKS and CDR2 YYEKEE (reference sequence). The CDR3 length is 14 residues. The V and J ends lost 0 bases and 5 bases respectively, with 11 bases between them. In DNA, the CDR3 is TGTGCCAGCAGCTTGGGTACGAGGGTTGAGACCCAGTACTTC. Protein product: CASSLGTRVETQYF. The full variable domain, rest sourced from reference TRBV5-5 and TRBJ2-5, is DAGVTQSPTHLIKTRGQQVTLRCSPISGHKSVSWYQQVLGQGPQFIFQYYEKEERGRGNFPDRFSARQFPNYSSELNVNALLLGDSALYLCASSLGTRVETQYFGPGTRLLVL.

This clone was observed a handful of times. The gene calls are TRBV19 and TRBJ1-1; D gene uncertain. The CDR3 sequence is 13 residues long. The V and J ends lost 6 bases and 11 bases respectively, with 19 bases between them. Germline CDR1 is LNHDA and CDR2 is SQIVND (reference sequence). In nucleotides, the CDR3 is TGTGCCAGTAGCCTCTTCCCGCGGGAGCGGGCTTTCTTT. This sequence encodes CASSLFPRERAFF. The full variable domain, with the rest looked up from reference TRBV19 and TRBJ1-1, is DGGITQSPKYLFRKEGQNVTLSCEQNLNHDAMYWYRQDPGQGLRLIYYSQIVNDFQKGDIAEGYSVSREKKESFPLTVTSAQKNPTAFYLCASSLFPRERAFFGQGTRLTVV.

The chain recombines TRBV3-1 (or the pseudogene TRBV3-2) with TRBJ1-2, with D perhaps TRBD1 (5 bases). There are 13 residues in the CDR3. CDR1 is LGHDT and CDR2 is YNNKEL in the germline V gene (reference sequence). Trimming took off 3 bases at V and 8 bases at J, with 13 bases between the two ends. The CDR3 nucleotides read TGTGCCAGCAGCCAGGACCAGGGCGGGGGCTACACCTTC. The encoded protein is CASSQDQGGGYTF.